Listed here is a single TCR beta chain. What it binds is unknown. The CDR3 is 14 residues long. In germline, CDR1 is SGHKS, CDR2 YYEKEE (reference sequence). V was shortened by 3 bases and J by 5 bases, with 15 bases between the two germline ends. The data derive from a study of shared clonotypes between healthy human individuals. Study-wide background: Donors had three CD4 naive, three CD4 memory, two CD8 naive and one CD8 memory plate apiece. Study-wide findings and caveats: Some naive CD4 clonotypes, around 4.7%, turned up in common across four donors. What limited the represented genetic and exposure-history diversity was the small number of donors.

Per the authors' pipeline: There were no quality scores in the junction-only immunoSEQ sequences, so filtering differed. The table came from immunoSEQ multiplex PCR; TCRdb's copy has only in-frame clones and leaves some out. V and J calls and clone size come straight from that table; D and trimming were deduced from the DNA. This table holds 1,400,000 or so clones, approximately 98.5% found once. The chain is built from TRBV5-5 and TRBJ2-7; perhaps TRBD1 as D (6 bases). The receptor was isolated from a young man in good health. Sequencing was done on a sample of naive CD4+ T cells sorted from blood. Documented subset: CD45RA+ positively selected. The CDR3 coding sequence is TGTGCCAGCAGCTGGGAACAGGGTTTGAACGAGCAGTACTTC. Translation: CASSWEQGLNEQYF.